The next 8 T cell receptor beta chains were all read from a single sample in a study of blood T cell repertoires in COVID-19. Sequencing was performed with immunoSEQ multiplex PCR; in TCRdb, only in-frame clones are kept and a portion is missing. The table lists about 130,000 clones, around 82% of them singletons. Sequencing input: peripheral blood. The receptors were sampled from a human donor in a cohort sampled during active COVID-19.

V and J are TRBV7-6 and TRBJ2-7, with TRBD2 identical over 9 bases. After removal of 1 base from V and 2 bases from J, the junction contained 15 bases not matched to a gene. The CDR3 consists of 19 residues. Germline CDR1 is SGHVS and CDR2 is FNYEAQ. DNA for the CDR3: TGTGCCAGCAGCTTAGGAGACAATCCAGCGGGGGGCCACCCCTACGAGCAGTACTTC. Translation: CASSLGDNPAGGHPYEQYF.

This chain joins TRBV5-5 and TRBJ1-1; 7 nucleotides align to TRBD1. After removal of 0 bases from V and 9 bases from J, the junction contained 5 bases not matched to a gene. The CDR3 covers 13 residues. The germline gives CDR1 SGHKS, CDR2 YYEKEE (reference sequence). CDR3 sequence (DNA): TGTGCCAGCAGCTTGGTAGGGGGACAGAAAGCTTTCTTT. Protein sequence: CASSLVGGQKAFF.

The CDR3 sequence: CASSPPGLAGGLSTDTQYF. CDR3 nucleotide sequence: TGTGCCAGCAGCCCCCCGGGACTAGCGGGAGGTTTAAGCACAGATACGCAGTATTTT. This chain connects TRBV5-4 to TRBJ2-3, with TRBD2 identical over 15 bases. The CDR3 has 19 residues. Looked up from germline, CDR1 is SGHNT and CDR2 is YYREEE (reference sequence). J was trimmed by 0 bases and V by 4 bases; bases with no gene match: 9.

The chain uses TRBV6-2 or TRBV6-3 and TRBJ1-2; D not certain. From germline, CDR1 is MNHEY and CDR2 SVGEGT. V lost 5 bases and J lost 2, with 9 bases in between. There are 13 residues in the CDR3. The CDR3: CASSPWENYGYTF. CDR3 DNA sequence: TGTGCCAGCAGTCCCTGGGAGAACTATGGCTACACCTTC.

V and J are TRBV18 and TRBJ2-2; possible D gene TRBD1, 6 bases. The V gene's germline CDR1 is KGHSH and CDR2 LQKENI. The CDR3 consists of 15 residues. V gave up 2 bases and J gave up 5 bases, with 12 bases separating them. The CDR3 region has the DNA TGTGCCAGCTCACCAAGGGACATTGAGACCGGGGAGCTGTTTTTT. This sequence encodes CASSPRDIETGELFF.

The chain recombines TRBV5-6 with TRBJ1-1, with D uncertain. V was clipped by 2 bases and J by 1 base, with 6 bases between them. Germline CDR1 reads SGHDT; CDR2 reads YYEEEE. CDR3 length: 13 residues. The chain's CDR3 is CASSFGRNTEAFF. As DNA, the CDR3 is TGTGCCAGCAGCTTCGGGAGGAACACTGAAGCTTTCTTT.

V and J are TRBV9 and TRBJ1-6; 8 bases fit TRBD1. V dropped 5 bases and J dropped 6; count of bases not matched to a gene: 4. The CDR3 length is 14 residues. Per the germline V gene, CDR1 is SGDLS and CDR2 is YYNGEE. CDR3 nucleotide sequence: TGTGCCAGCAGTGGACAGGGAGGTAATTCACCCCTCCACTTT. It specifies CASSGQGGNSPLHF.

This clone has a single count. This chain links TRBV7-2 with TRBJ2-1; D perhaps matches TRBD2 (5 bases). Germline CDR1 is SGHTA and CDR2 is FQGNSA. Trimming took 4 bases from V and 2 from J, leaving 12 bases between them. The CDR3 consists of 15 residues. The CDR3 protein is CASSYPGRPYNEQFF. The CDR3 DNA sequence: TGTGCCAGCAGCTACCCGGGGAGACCCTACAATGAGCAGTTCTTC.